Listed below are T cell receptor beta chains from one sample, sequenced in a study of response to subunit inactivated influenza vaccine. TCRdb analysed the RT-PCR reads with MiXCR anew, one entry per CDR3 protein. The sample has 600,000 to 850,000 distinct CDR3 sequences, less than 15% seen once. Sequenced material: PBMCs from blood, taken roughly 2 weeks before vaccination. Receptors originate from a man aged 45 to 65 who received an inactivated influenza vaccine. Each CDR3 is given with its conserved first and last residue. The D gene is left open where the match is weak. Only some rows state a clone size, as once, few, many or a class for expanded clones.

J	D	size	V	DNA	CDR3
TRBJ2-3	TRBD2	.	TRBV12-3/TRBV12-4	TGTGCCAGCATCCGGGGGGGCGGAAATACGCAGTATTTT	CASIRGGGNTQYF
TRBJ2-1	.	few	TRBV29-1	TGCAGCGGGGTTGTGGTGGGTAATGAGCAGTTCTTC	CSGVVVGNEQFF
TRBJ1-5	TRBD1	few	TRBV12-3/TRBV12-4	TGTGCCAGCAGAAGACAGGGAGAGCGTCAGCCCCAGCATTTT	CASRRQGERQPQHF
TRBJ1-2	.	many	TRBV20-1	TGCAGTGCTAGAGTTCCCCCATCTACATATGGCTACACCTTC	CSARVPPSTYGYTF
TRBJ2-5	TRBD2	.	TRBV12-3/TRBV12-4	TGTGCCAGCGGAGCGGGGAATAAAGAGACCCAGTACTTC	CASGAGNKETQYF
TRBJ2-7	.	many	TRBV5-1	TGTGCCAGCAGCTCCCAGGGTATCTACGAGCAGTACTTC	CASSSQGIYEQYF
TRBJ2-3	TRBD2	many	TRBV15	TGTGCCACCAGGGACGCGGGAGGTCACACAGATACGCAGTATTTT	CATRDAGGHTDTQYF
TRBJ2-7	.	.	TRBV20-1	TGCAGTGCTAGAGCCGTTTTGGGGGACTACGAGCAGTACTTC	CSARAVLGDYEQYF
TRBJ2-7	.	.	TRBV7-2	TGTGCCAGCAGCCCCTATTCGGGGAGCTCCTACGAGCAGTACTTC	CASSPYSGSSYEQYF
TRBJ1-1	TRBD1	.	TRBV2	TGTGCCAGCAGTACCGGACAGGGGGAAGCTTTCTTT	CASSTGQGEAFF
TRBJ2-1	.	many	TRBV12-3/TRBV12-4	TGTGCCAGCAGATCGGATTCATACAATGAGCAGTTCTTC	CASRSDSYNEQFF
TRBJ1-2	.	few	TRBV6-2/TRBV6-3	TGTGCCAGCAGTTATGCCAGGGACTATGGCTACACCTTC	CASSYARDYGYTF
TRBJ2-5	TRBD1	few	TRBV11-2	TGTGCCAGCAGCTTAGGGCGGGGGACAGGGACACAAGAGACCCAGTACTTC	CASSLGRGTGTQETQYF
TRBJ2-5	.	many	TRBV12-3/TRBV12-4	TGCGCCAGCAGCTTGACAGGCCGAGAGACCCAGTACTTC	CASSLTGRETQYF
TRBJ2-1	.	once	TRBV9	TGTGCCAGCAGCGGCGGAGTTGGCAATGAGCAGTTCTTC	CASSGGVGNEQFF
TRBJ2-1	TRBD2	many	TRBV5-1	TGCGCCAGCAGCTTTTCCGGAGCGGGGGGGCTGAATGAGCAGTTCTTC	CASSFSGAGGLNEQFF
TRBJ2-2	.	.	TRBV29-1	TGCAGCGTTGGGATCCCGGACAGTATGAACACCGGGGAGCTGTTTTTT	CSVGIPDSMNTGELFF
TRBJ1-2	TRBD1	.	TRBV12-3/TRBV12-4	TGTGCCAGCAGAACCCTCCAGGGGGCCCACTATGGCTACACCTTC	CASRTLQGAHYGYTF
TRBJ2-3	.	.	TRBV7-9	TGTGCCAGCAGCTTTCCGGGGCTCGGCACAGATACGCAGTATTTT	CASSFPGLGTDTQYF
TRBJ1-1	TRBD1	many	TRBV11-3	TGTGCCAGCAGCTCCAAAATCGGGACAGGGAGAATGTGGGGTATGAACACTGAAGCTTTCTTT	CASSSKIGTGRMWGMNTEAFF
TRBJ2-7	.	.	TRBV9	TGTGCCAGCAGCGTAGGGGGAAGGGGTTTGGACGAGCAGTACTTC	CASSVGGRGLDEQYF
TRBJ2-5	.	few	TRBV20-1	TGCAGTGCTAGAGAGTCCCCCCCAGTCCAAGAGACCCAGTACTTC	CSARESPPVQETQYF
TRBJ2-5	.	few	TRBV12-3/TRBV12-4	TGTGCCAGCAGTCGGACCGCGGAGACCCAGTACTTC	CASSRTAETQYF
TRBJ2-7	.	few	TRBV11-2	TGTGCCAGCAGCCCCAGGGGGGGGCTGGGTGAGCAGTACTTC	CASSPRGGLGEQYF
TRBJ1-1	.	.	TRBV24-1	TGTGCCACCAGGGGCGGGGATGGAGCTTTCTTT	CATRGGDGAFF
TRBJ2-7	TRBD2	many	TRBV29-1	TGCAGCGCCGGGGGGGAAAGGCTCTACGAGCAGTACTTC	CSAGGERLYEQYF
TRBJ2-5	.	many	TRBV9	TGTGCCAGCAGCGTAGGGACTTGGCAAGGTACCCAGTACTTC	CASSVGTWQGTQYF
TRBJ2-7	.	.	TRBV5-1	TGCGCCAGCAGCATCGGCGGGGCTAGCGCCCTCAGTAACGAGCAGTACTTC	CASSIGGASALSNEQYF
TRBJ2-5	TRBD2	.	TRBV7-2	TGTGCCAGCAGCACTCTAGCGGGAGTAGGAGAGACCCAGTACTTC	CASSTLAGVGETQYF
TRBJ2-5	TRBD1	many	TRBV29-1	TGCAGCGTTGAAGGGAGGACAGGGGATGGGACCCAGTACTTC	CSVEGRTGDGTQYF
TRBJ2-1	.	few	TRBV24-1	TGTGCCACCAGTGATTTCGGGGAATCCTACAATGAGCAGTTCTTC	CATSDFGESYNEQFF
TRBJ2-3	.	.	TRBV6-2/TRBV6-3	TGTGCCAGCAAGGAGGGCGGGGTCAGCACAGATACGCAGTATTTT	CASKEGGVSTDTQYF
TRBJ2-5	TRBD2	few	TRBV6-1	TGTGCCAGCAGCTGGACTAGCGGGGTCAAAGAGACCCAGTACTTC	CASSWTSGVKETQYF
TRBJ2-2	.	.	TRBV20-1	TGCAGTGCTAGACTAGGAGCAGGTGGGACCGGGGAGCTGTTTTTT	CSARLGAGGTGELFF
TRBJ1-3	.	few	TRBV20-1	TGCAGTGCTAGACCGGGGGTGAGCTCTGGAAACACCATATATTTT	CSARPGVSSGNTIYF
TRBJ2-3	.	many	TRBV12-3/TRBV12-4	TGTGCCAGCAGCCCCGGAGGGGCTATGGGCACGCAGTATTTT	CASSPGGAMGTQYF
TRBJ1-2	.	few	TRBV28	TGTGCCAGCTTCCAGTATGGCTACACCTTC	CASFQYGYTF
TRBJ2-2	.	many	TRBV6-1	TGTGCCAGCAGCCCTCGTCTGACCGGGGAGCTGTTTTTT	CASSPRLTGELFF
TRBJ2-7	.	many	TRBV12-3/TRBV12-4	TGTGCCAGCAGTACAGGGAACCCTGACGAGCAGTACTTC	CASSTGNPDEQYF
TRBJ1-5	.	many	TRBV20-1	TGCAGTGCTTTGGGGACGAATCAGCCCCAGCATTTT	CSALGTNQPQHF
TRBJ1-1	TRBD1	.	TRBV10-3	TGTGCCATCCAGGGACAGCCGAACACTGAAGCTTTCTTT	CAIQGQPNTEAFF
TRBJ2-5	TRBD2	few	TRBV29-1	TGCAGCGTTGATTATAGCGGGGGGGCCCAAGAGACCCAGTACTTC	CSVDYSGGAQETQYF
TRBJ2-7	.	.	TRBV4-2	TGTGCCAGCAGCCAAGACGTACAGGGCGGCCCCTACGAGCAGTACTTC	CASSQDVQGGPYEQYF
TRBJ2-6	.	few	TRBV15	TGTGCCACCAGCGGTATAGCCGGGGGGGCCAACGTCCTGACTTTC	CATSGIAGGANVLTF
TRBJ2-7	TRBD1	.	TRBV19	TGTGCCAGTAGGGTAGGACAGGGGGCCTACGAGCAGTACTTC	CASRVGQGAYEQYF
TRBJ2-3	TRBD2	few	TRBV28	TGTGCCAGCAGATGGCGGGAGGGGGGAGATACGCAGTATTTT	CASRWREGGDTQYF
TRBJ1-1	.	few	TRBV27	TGTGCCAGCAGTTTATCGAGGGGGGGACTGAACACTGAAGCTTTCTTT	CASSLSRGGLNTEAFF
TRBJ2-7	.	.	TRBV6-2/TRBV6-3	TGTGCCAGCAGTTATGGGCGGCCCTACGAGCAGTACTTC	CASSYGRPYEQYF
TRBJ2-2	TRBD2	many	TRBV11-2	TGTGCCAGCAGCCCCCGGGGGCTAGCGGGGGGCACCGGGGAGCTGTTTTTT	CASSPRGLAGGTGELFF
TRBJ2-4	TRBD1	few	TRBV15	TGTGCCACCAGCAGACAATCCCCGGCAGGGGGCCTTTGGGCCAAAAACATTCAGTACTTC	CATSRQSPAGGLWAKNIQYF
TRBJ2-1	.	few	TRBV14	TGTGCCAGCAGCCCCGGGCCGCTCACGGGGCAGTTCTTC	CASSPGPLTGQFF
TRBJ2-7	.	.	TRBV29-1	TGCAGCGTTGAAGATATAGGGACCTACGAGCAGTACTTC	CSVEDIGTYEQYF
TRBJ1-2	.	.	TRBV6-1	TGTGCCAGCAGTGAACAGGGCGGCGATGGCTACACCTTC	CASSEQGGDGYTF